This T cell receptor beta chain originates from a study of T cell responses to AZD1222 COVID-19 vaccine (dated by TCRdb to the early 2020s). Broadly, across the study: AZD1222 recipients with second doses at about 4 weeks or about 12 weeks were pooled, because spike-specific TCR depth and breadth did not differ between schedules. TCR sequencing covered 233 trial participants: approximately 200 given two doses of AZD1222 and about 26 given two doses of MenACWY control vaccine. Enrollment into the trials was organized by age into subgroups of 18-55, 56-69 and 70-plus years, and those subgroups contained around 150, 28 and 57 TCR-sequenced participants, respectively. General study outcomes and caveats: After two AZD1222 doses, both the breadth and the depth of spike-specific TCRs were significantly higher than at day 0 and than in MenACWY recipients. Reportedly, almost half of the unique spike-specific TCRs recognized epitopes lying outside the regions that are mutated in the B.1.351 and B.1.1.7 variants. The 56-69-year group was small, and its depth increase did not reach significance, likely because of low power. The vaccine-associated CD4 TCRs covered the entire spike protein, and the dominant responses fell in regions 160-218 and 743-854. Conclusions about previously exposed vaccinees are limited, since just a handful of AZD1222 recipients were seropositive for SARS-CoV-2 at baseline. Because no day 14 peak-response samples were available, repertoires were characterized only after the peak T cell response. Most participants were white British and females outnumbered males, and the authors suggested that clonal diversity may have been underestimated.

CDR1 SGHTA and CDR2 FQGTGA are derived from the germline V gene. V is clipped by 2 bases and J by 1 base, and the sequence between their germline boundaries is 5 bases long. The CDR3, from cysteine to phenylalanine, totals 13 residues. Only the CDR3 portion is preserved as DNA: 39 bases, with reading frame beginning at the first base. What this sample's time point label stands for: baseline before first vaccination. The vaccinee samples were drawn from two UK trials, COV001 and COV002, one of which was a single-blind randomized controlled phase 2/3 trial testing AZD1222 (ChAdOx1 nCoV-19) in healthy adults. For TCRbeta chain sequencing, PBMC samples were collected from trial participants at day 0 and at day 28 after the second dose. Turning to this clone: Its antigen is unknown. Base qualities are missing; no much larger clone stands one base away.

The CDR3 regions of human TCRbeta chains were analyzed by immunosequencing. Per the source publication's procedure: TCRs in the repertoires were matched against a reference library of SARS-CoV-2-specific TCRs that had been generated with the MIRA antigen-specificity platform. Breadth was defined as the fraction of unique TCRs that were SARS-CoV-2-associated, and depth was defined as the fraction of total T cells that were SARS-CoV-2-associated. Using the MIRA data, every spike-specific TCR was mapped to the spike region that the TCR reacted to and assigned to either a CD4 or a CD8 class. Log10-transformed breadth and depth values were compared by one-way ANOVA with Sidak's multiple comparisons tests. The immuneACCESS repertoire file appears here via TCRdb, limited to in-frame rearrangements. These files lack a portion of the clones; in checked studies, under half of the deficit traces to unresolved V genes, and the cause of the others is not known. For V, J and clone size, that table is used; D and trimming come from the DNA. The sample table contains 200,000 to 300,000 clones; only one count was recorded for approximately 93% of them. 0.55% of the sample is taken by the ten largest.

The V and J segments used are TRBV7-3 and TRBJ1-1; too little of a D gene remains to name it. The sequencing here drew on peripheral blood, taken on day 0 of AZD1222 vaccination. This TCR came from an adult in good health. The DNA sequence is TGTGCCAGCAGCTTATGGGAGAACACTGAAGCTTTCTTT. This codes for CASSLWENTEAFF.